The 10 T cell receptor beta chains listed next were all sequenced from one sample in a study of T-cell memory formation after mild COVID-19. MiXCR, applied by TCRdb to the 5' RACE reads, yields one record per CDR3 protein. The table lists around 510,000 distinct CDR3 sequences, less than 25% of them singletons, with about 8.7% in the top ten. The sequenced sample was PBMCs or a T cell subset sorted from them (not recorded which). These receptors all stem from an adult woman who had mild COVID-19 (a few samples of this study predate the infection). Cell type and time point are not known.

This chain joins TRBV5-1 and TRBJ1-2, with TRBD1 matching 9 bases. The CDR3 has 13 amino acids. J was trimmed by 8 bases and V by 4 bases; bases with no gene match: 6. CDR1 is SGHRS and CDR2 is YFSETQ in the germline V gene. The CDR3 nucleotides are TGCGCCAGCAGCGGGGGACAGGGATTCGGCTACACCTTC. Translation gives CASSGGQGFGYTF.

The gene calls are TRBV15 and TRBJ2-1; TRBD1 matches at 7 bases. Germline V CDR1 and CDR2: LNHNV, YYDKDF (reference sequence). This CDR3 contains 18 residues. The V segment lost 2 bases and the J segment 6 bases; nucleotides outside the gene matches: 16. CDR3 sequence reads: CATSRPKHDRALGNEQFF. The CDR3 DNA reads as TGTGCCACCAGCAGACCTAAACATGACAGGGCGTTGGGCAATGAGCAGTTCTTC.

This chain uses TRBV29-1 with TRBJ2-7; 7 nucleotides agree with TRBD2. From germline, CDR1 is SQVTM and CDR2 ANQGSEA. The CDR3 totals 12 residues. V shed 3 bases, J shed 4 bases, and the junction held 3 bases outside the gene matches. The CDR3 loop reads CSVDGEGYEQYF. Written as DNA, the CDR3 is TGCAGCGTTGACGGGGAGGGTTACGAGCAGTACTTC.

In this sample, this clonotype turned up a few times. The CDR3 here is CASSYPSGAYQETQYF. As DNA, the CDR3 is TGTGCCAGCAGTTACCCAAGCGGGGCGTACCAAGAGACCCAGTACTTC. V is TRBV6-6 and J is TRBJ2-5; 7 nucleotides align to TRBD2. CDR3 length: 16 amino acids. In germline, CDR1 is MNHNY, CDR2 SVGAGI (reference sequence). The V and J ends lost 2 bases and 0 bases, in that order; junction bases with no gene match: 6.

In its sample, this clonotype was seen a few times. The chain has TRBV6-1 and TRBJ1-3; D may be TRBD1 (5 bases). Germline CDR1 is MNHNS and CDR2 is SASEGT. This CDR3 comprises 14 residues. The V and J ends lost 6 bases and 0 bases respectively, with 9 bases between them. The chain's CDR3 is CASRRDGSGNTIYF. Here the CDR3 DNA reads TGTGCCAGCAGAAGGGACGGCTCTGGAAACACCATATATTTT.

This clonotype showed up many times. V usage is TRBV29-1 and J usage is TRBJ1-2; D not resolved. The CDR3 length is 12 residues. Germline CDR1 and CDR2: SQVTM and ANQGSEA. V was shortened by 3 bases and J by 6 bases, with 11 bases between the two germline ends. CDR3 in DNA: TGCAGCGTTGATGGGGTAGAGGATGGCTACACCTTC. Protein: CSVDGVEDGYTF.

This clonotype came up many times. V gene TRBV6-2 or TRBV6-3 combines with J gene TRBJ2-1, with 8 nucleotides matching TRBD1. J gave up 6 bases and V 7 bases, and 8 bases lay outside the gene matches. The CDR3 is made up of 14 amino acids. Germline V gene data show CDR1 as MNHEY and CDR2 as SVGEGT. In nucleotides, the CDR3 is TGTGCCAGCATCCCAGGGGGCCTTTCCAATGAGCAGTTCTTC. This translates into CASIPGGLSNEQFF.

The table lists this clonotype with a count of one. The rearrangement links TRBV11-2 to TRBJ1-5; 7 positions match TRBD1. V dropped 3 bases and J dropped 3; count of bases not matched to a gene: 5. Germline V gives CDR1 SGHAT, CDR2 FQNNGV. The CDR3 totals 15 residues. The CDR3 bases are TGTGCCAGCAGCTTCTCGGGACAGACCAATCAGCCCCAGCATTTT. This gives the protein CASSFSGQTNQPQHF.

This clonotype was observed a few times. A junction end diverges from the germline sequence, so it may reflect a read error. The chain couples TRBV10-3 to TRBJ1-2; TRBD1 might be the D (6 bases). The germline CDR1 and CDR2 sequences are ENHRY and SYGVKD. The CDR3 spans 14 residues. In DNA, the CDR3 is TGTGCCATCAGTGAGTCGGTCCCAGGGGCGCCTAGACCCTTC. Translating gives CAISESVPGAPRPF.

This clonotype showed up just a few times. The chain links TRBV11-1 to TRBJ2-5, with TRBD2 as a possible D gene (6 bases). The CDR3 spans 17 residues. V lost 1 base, J lost 0 bases, and 15 bases lay in between. Germline-derived CDR1 and CDR2 are SGHAT and FQDESV (reference sequence). The CDR3 loop is CASSLVARGMDQETQYF. The DNA for the CDR3 is TGTGCCAGCAGCTTAGTTGCCCGGGGGATGGACCAAGAGACCCAGTACTTC.